This T cell receptor beta chain was observed in a study of prognosis after radiotherapy for stage I lung cancer. Two-round multiplex PCR amplified TCR beta CDR3 from genomic DNA. Round one of PCR was performed, and it used primers specific to each TRBV and TRBJ gene. Each CDR3 protein is one row after TCRdb ran MiXCR on the multiplex PCR reads. In the table there are under 35,000 distinct CDR3 sequences, around 40% of which are singletons. The V gene's germline CDR1 is SGDLS and CDR2 YYNGEE. The CDR3 sequence is 16 residues long. V was trimmed by 0 bases and J by 2 bases, leaving 12 bases between them. This clonotype was detected many times.

The TCR originated in a donor of 50 years or more with non-small cell lung cancer. Material: PBMCs, obtained before or after stereotactic body radiation therapy (not recorded which). The chain recombines TRBV9 with TRBJ2-1; D may be TRBD1 or TRBD2 (5 bases each). The CDR3: CASSVELRGAYNEQFF. The DNA for the CDR3 is TGTGCCAGCAGCGTAGAGTTGAGAGGGGCCTACAATGAGCAGTTCTTC.